This T cell receptor beta chain was captured in a study of technical replicates of blood from four donors. This CDR3 contains 13 residues. V gave up 6 bases and J gave up 3 bases, with 9 bases separating them. CDR1 and CDR2 (germline): MDHEN, SYDVKM. Produced via immunoSEQ multiplex PCR; TCRdb's table is partial and in-frame only. Counted here are about 82,000 clones, 75% to 95% occurring once; the ten biggest clones make up 0.39%. Material: T cells isolated from PBMCs. The chain uses TRBV28 and TRBJ2-1, with a possible D match to TRBD2 (6 bases). The origin of this receptor is a human donor in good health. The CDR3 sequence: CASSLGSYNEQFF. The DNA for the CDR3 is TGTGCCAGCAGCCTCGGGAGCTACAATGAGCAGTTCTTC.